This TCR delta chain appears in the sequencing data of a study of Vδ1+ human thymocytes. Study-wide results and limits: TRD repertoires were essentially private, unlike widely shared TRG clonotypes. Thymic TRG and TRD repertoires appeared highly polyclonal.

Thymocytes were sorted as CD3+ TCRVdelta1+ TCRVdelta2- after alphabeta T cell depletion. Between roughly 98% and 99.6% of sorted thymocytes were Vdelta1+. This clone was detected only a few times. Its antigen is not known. Sequences come from RNA converted to cDNA by reverse transcription. CDR3 amplicons came from multiplex PCR with pooled V-gene forward and constant-region reverse primers. TCRdb redid clone calling on the multiplex PCR reads using CATT. The repertoire holds over 65,000 delta-chain clones, around 30% seen once, with around 0.3% in the top ten. Germline V gene data show CDR1 as TSWWSYY and CDR2 as QGS. The CDR3 is 23 residues long. V gave up 0 bases and J gave up 0 bases; unmatched junction bases: 25.

The sequence came from a boy in the first two years of life who had congenital heart surgery. The sequencing sample was made of Vdelta1+ gamma-delta thymocytes from the thymus. Subset noted: FACS-sorted CD3+ TCRalphabeta- TCRVdelta1+ TCRVdelta2- thymocytes. The genes are TRDV1 and TRDJ1, with 7 bases aligning to TRDD2. The CDR3 region has the DNA TGTGCTCTTGGGGAACTTCTCCCGTTCCTACCCAGAATAACTGGAGGAGACACCGATAAACTCATCTTT. Protein product: CALGELLPFLPRITGGDTDKLIF.